One sample yielded the 23 T cell receptor beta chains listed below, sequenced in a study of cytomegalovirus exposure and HLA in healthy donors. The primer mix had 60 Vbeta and 13 Jbeta primers. Assay: immunoSEQ multiplex PCR; the TCRdb copy retains only in-frame clones and omits some. Among 170,000 or so clones listed, 70% to 85% were seen once. The specimen was PBMCs. The source of these receptors is a woman aged 30 to 39 in good health and CMV-seropositive.

This clone has only a few counts. V is TRBV6-1 and J is TRBJ1-3, with D hard to call. CDR3 size: 15 residues. Germline V lookup: CDR1 MNHNS, CDR2 SASEGT. V lost 8 bases and J lost 0, with 14 bases in between. CDR3 residues: CASATEPRSGNTIYF. CDR3 DNA sequence: TGTGCCAGCGCTACAGAGCCCCGCTCTGGAAACACCATATATTTT.

The chain is built from TRBV9 and TRBJ2-3; D gene unclear. The germline V and J ends were trimmed by 4 bases and 5 bases, with 8 bases remaining between them. This CDR3 spans 12 amino acids. Looked up from germline, CDR1 is SGDLS and CDR2 is YYNGEE. CDR3 sequence: CASSQVGDTQYF. CDR3 nucleotides: TGTGCCAGCAGCCAGGTGGGAGATACGCAGTATTTT.

J is TRBJ2-7 and V is TRBV7-9; maybe TRBD2 (6 bases). The V end was cut by 4 bases, the J end by 7 bases, with 26 bases between. Germline CDR1 and CDR2: SEHNR and FQNEAQ (reference sequence). There are 17 residues in the CDR3. CDR3 nucleotides: TGTGCCAGCAGCTCCCCACCTTATAGCGGTTCGACTGGGGAGCAGTACTTC. Translation gives CASSSPPYSGSTGEQYF.

The rearrangement joins TRBV6-1 to TRBJ2-1; 7 bases are shared with TRBD1. The CDR3 extends over 14 amino acids. CDR1 is MNHNS, CDR2 SASEGT, per germline. V gave up 4 bases and J gave up 5 bases; unmatched junction bases: 5. CDR3 DNA sequence: TGTGCCAGCAGTGCCGGGACAGTTAACAATGAGCAGTTCTTC. Amino acid sequence: CASSAGTVNNEQFF.

The genes are TRBV30 and TRBJ2-7, with D tentatively TRBD2 (6 bases). Between the trimmed V and J ends, which lost 3 bases and 3 bases, there was a span of 12 bases. The CDR3 has 13 residues. CDR1 GTSNPN and CDR2 SVGIG come from the germline V gene (reference sequence). The CDR3 protein is CAWREGGGYEQYF. As DNA, the CDR3 is TGTGCCTGGAGGGAGGGTGGGGGCTACGAGCAGTACTTC. The entire variable domain, with the rest obtained from reference TRBV30 and TRBJ2-7, is as follows: SQTIHQWPATLVQPVGSPLSLECTVEGTSNPNLYWYRQAAGRGLQLLFYSVGIGQISSEVPQNLSASRPQDRQFILSSKKLLLSDSGFYLCAWREGGGYEQYFGPGTRLTVT.

For the CDR3, the DNA is TGCGCCAGCAGCTTGACAGCGGAGACTGAAGCTTTCTTT. Protein sequence: CASSLTAETEAFF. The gene calls are TRBV5-1 and TRBJ1-1; D remains ambiguous. The CDR3 runs 13 residues. Germline CDR1 SGHRS, CDR2 YFSETQ. Trimming removed 1 base from V and 5 bases from J, with 9 bases in between.

Here the CDR3 reads CASSHGEIKTDTQYF. CDR3 DNA: TGTGCCAGCAGTCACGGGGAGATTAAGACAGATACGCAGTATTTT. V gene TRBV7-3 combines with J gene TRBJ2-3, with D maybe TRBD2 (5 bases). The CDR3 covers 15 residues. Germline-derived CDR1 and CDR2 are SGHTA and FQGTGA. Trimming removed 6 bases from V and 3 bases from J, with 16 bases in between.

The rearrangement uses TRBV30 and TRBJ2-7, with TRBD1 matching 9 bases. The CDR3 is 12 amino acids. Germline V CDR1 and CDR2: GTSNPN, SVGIG (reference sequence). With V trimmed by 5 bases and J by 5 bases, 4 bases remained unmatched. CDR3 amino acids: CAWGTGNNEQYF. CDR3 nucleotide sequence: TGTGCCTGGGGGACAGGGAACAACGAGCAGTACTTC.

The chain combines TRBV5-1 with TRBJ1-2; D perhaps matches TRBD1 (5 bases). This CDR3 has 15 amino acids. Trimming stripped 0 bases from V and 4 bases from J, with 13 bases between. Germline V lookup: CDR1 SGHRS, CDR2 YFSETQ. The CDR3 coding sequence is TGCGCCAGCAGCTTGGCGGTAGGGGTTGGCTATGGCTACACCTTC. It translates to CASSLAVGVGYGYTF.

The J gene is TRBJ2-7, the V gene TRBV4-1; weak D call: TRBD2 (6 bases). V lost 0 bases, J lost 2 bases, and 17 bases lay in between. CDR3 size: 17 residues. Germline V gene sequence: CDR1 MGHRA, CDR2 YSYEKL. The CDR3, as DNA: TGCGCCAGCAGCCAAGATGGGACGGGACTTCTTCCCTACGAGCAGTACTTC. Amino acids: CASSQDGTGLLPYEQYF.

The CDR3, as DNA: TGTGCCAGTAGGGCTAGCGGGAGCCAGGAGACCCAGTACTTC. As protein: CASRASGSQETQYF. The gene calls are TRBV28 and TRBJ2-5, with 10 positions matching TRBD2. Germline V gene lookup returns CDR1 MDHEN and CDR2 SYDVKM. With V trimmed by 9 bases and J by 5 bases, 9 bases remained unmatched. This CDR3 spans 14 amino acids. The complete variable domain, with remaining parts taken from reference TRBV28 and TRBJ2-5, reads DVKVTQSSRYLVKRTGEKVFLECVQDMDHENMFWYRQDPGLGLRLIYFSYDVKMKEKGDIPEGYSVSREKKERFSLILESASTNQTSMYLCASRASGSQETQYFGPGTRLLVL.

The chain has TRBV7-6 and TRBJ2-2; the D gene is possibly TRBD2 (5 bases). Deletions cut 5 bases from V and 3 bases from J, with 13 bases between. This CDR3 has 15 residues. Germline V gene lookup returns CDR1 SGHVS and CDR2 FNYEAQ. The DNA of the CDR3 is TGTGCCAGCAGCCAACGAGAGGGCTACACCGGGGAGCTGTTTTTT. This translates into CASSQREGYTGELFF.

The chain is built from TRBV11-3 and TRBJ2-7, with D possibly TRBD1 on 5 matching bases. The germline V and J ends were trimmed by 2 bases and 3 bases, with 20 bases remaining between them. Germline V gene sequence: CDR1 SGHNT, CDR2 YENEEA. This CDR3 is built from 17 residues. Here the CDR3 reads CASSLWPRIGDNYEQYF. Written as DNA, the CDR3 is TGTGCCAGCAGCTTATGGCCCCGGATAGGGGATAACTACGAGCAGTACTTC.

The genes are TRBV29-1 and TRBJ2-5, with 11 positions matching TRBD2. V lost 4 bases, J lost 4 bases, and 5 bases stayed unmatched. Germline CDR1 reads SQVTM; CDR2 reads ANQGSEA. This CDR3 contains 14 residues. This CDR3 is CSVALAGGTETQYF. The CDR3 DNA follows: TGCAGCGTTGCGCTAGCGGGAGGTACAGAGACCCAGTACTTC. Full variable domain (outside the CDR3, taken from reference TRBV29-1 and TRBJ2-5): SAVISQKPSRDICQRGTSLTIQCQVDSQVTMMFWYRQQPGQSLTLIATANQGSEATYESGFVIDKFPISRPNLTFSTLTVSNMSPEDSSIYLCSVALAGGTETQYFGPGTRLLVL.

This clone turned up a few times. The chain combines TRBV6-1 with TRBJ1-5, with D hard to call. V lost 4 bases to trimming and J lost 5 bases, with 12 bases between them. Looked up from germline, CDR1 is MNHNS and CDR2 is SASEGT. CDR3 length equals 14 residues. This CDR3 is CASSVYGDDQPQHF. The CDR3 nucleotides are TGTGCCAGCAGTGTATACGGGGATGATCAGCCCCAGCATTTT.

This clone was seen more than once but under ten times. At the DNA level, this CDR3 is encoded by other sequences in the same sample as well. The chain employs TRBV19 and TRBJ2-7; no clear D gene. CDR3 size: 11 residues. From germline, CDR1 is LNHDA and CDR2 SQIVND (reference sequence). Trimming cost V 4 bases and J 4 bases, with 5 bases left between them. CDR3: CASSTGYEQYF. The CDR3 region has the DNA TGTGCCAGTAGTACAGGATACGAGCAGTACTTC.

This clone came up a few times. The gene calls are TRBV28 and TRBJ2-7, with TRBD1 matching over 9 bases. V gave up 2 bases and J gave up 3 bases; unmatched junction bases: 11. This CDR3 is 17 amino acids long. Looked up from germline, CDR1 is MDHEN and CDR2 is SYDVKM. The chain's CDR3 is CASSLRDLGTGFYEQYF. In DNA, the CDR3 is TGTGCCAGCAGTTTACGGGACTTGGGGACAGGGTTCTACGAGCAGTACTTC. Filled out from reference TRBV28 and TRBJ2-7, the complete variable domain reads DVKVTQSSRYLVKRTGEKVFLECVQDMDHENMFWYRQDPGLGLRLIYFSYDVKMKEKGDIPEGYSVSREKKERFSLILESASTNQTSMYLCASSLRDLGTGFYEQYFGPGTRLTVT.

This clone has more than one count but fewer than ten. The chain employs TRBV7-8 and TRBJ2-7; D might be TRBD2 (6 bases). CDR1 SGHVS and CDR2 FQNEAQ come from the germline V gene. This CDR3 is built from 13 residues. V dropped 5 bases and J dropped 4 bases, with 12 bases sitting between them. CDR3 coding DNA: TGTGCCAGCAGCATCGGGACTTTGTACGAGCAGTACTTC. This sequence encodes CASSIGTLYEQYF.

The chain recombines TRBV19 with TRBJ2-5; 7 bases map to TRBD2. This CDR3 has 15 amino acids. CDR1 and CDR2 from the germline V gene are LNHDA and SQIVND (reference sequence). V was pared by 3 bases and J by 3 bases, with 7 bases of the junction left unmatched. This chain's CDR3 is CASSIGAGPKETQYF. The CDR3 DNA sequence: TGTGCCAGTAGTATCGGAGCGGGACCAAAAGAGACCCAGTACTTC.

The rearrangement uses TRBV5-8 and TRBJ2-5; 7 bases fit TRBD2. Germline lookup yields CDR1 SGHTS and CDR2 YDEGEE. The V and J ends lost 1 base and 4 bases, in that order; junction bases with no gene match: 7. The CDR3 totals 15 residues. The CDR3 protein is CASSLSAGVSETQYF. The CDR3 coding sequence is TGTGCCAGCAGCTTGTCCGCGGGAGTGTCAGAGACCCAGTACTTC. Using reference TRBV5-8 and TRBJ2-5 for the parts outside the CDR3, the full variable domain is EAGVTQSPTHLIKTRGQQATLRCSPISGHTSVYWYQQALGLGLQFLLWYDEGEERNRGNFPPRFSGRQFPNYSSELNVNALELEDSALYLCASSLSAGVSETQYFGPGTRLLVL.

The V call is TRBV7-8, the J call TRBJ1-5; possible D gene TRBD1, 5 bases. The CDR3 spans 15 residues. Trimming took off 2 bases at V and 0 bases at J, with 8 bases between the two ends. From germline, CDR1 is SGHVS and CDR2 FQNEAQ. CDR3 bases: TGTGCCAGCAGCTTAACGACAGTTAGCAATCAGCCCCAGCATTTT. It encodes CASSLTTVSNQPQHF.

This chain uses TRBV6-4 with TRBJ1-1; 9 bases agree with TRBD1. The CDR3 sequence is 11 residues long. Losses at the gene ends were 6 bases for V and 8 bases for J; bases not matched to a gene: 1. CDR1 and CDR2 from the germline V gene are MRHNA and SNTAGT. The chain's CDR3 is CASRGQGEAFF. As DNA, the CDR3 is TGTGCCAGCAGGGGACAGGGCGAAGCTTTCTTT.

This chain uses TRBV28 with TRBJ2-2; 13 nucleotides match TRBD2. Germline V gives CDR1 MDHEN, CDR2 SYDVKM. Trimming took 6 bases from V and 8 from J; bases not matched to a gene: 12. The CDR3 is made up of 17 amino acids. CDR3 DNA: TGTGCCAGCAGACCAACCTCGGGACTAGCGGGATGGGGGGAGCTGTTTTTT. Protein sequence: CASRPTSGLAGWGELFF. Filled out from reference TRBV28 and TRBJ2-2, the complete variable domain reads DVKVTQSSRYLVKRTGEKVFLECVQDMDHENMFWYRQDPGLGLRLIYFSYDVKMKEKGDIPEGYSVSREKKERFSLILESASTNQTSMYLCASRPTSGLAGWGELFFGEGSRLTVL.